Shown below are 8 T cell receptor beta chains from a single sample sequenced in a study of molecular identifiers for immune sequencing clone quantification. One entry per CDR3 protein results from TCRdb running MiXCR on the PCR reads. The sample yields nearly 650,000 distinct CDR3 sequences, 25% seen once. The sequenced sample consisted of naive CD8+ T cells from blood, with Jurkat cell RNA spiked in. Subset defined: FACS-sorted CD8+CD4-CCR7+CD45RA+ naive T cells. Receptor source: a human donor in good health. Some libraries in this study had Jurkat cell RNA spiked in.

Here the CDR3 DNA reads TGTGCCAGCAGCTTCAGTAAATCGTACTATGAGCAGTTCTTC. Protein product: CASSFSKSYYEQFF. The V gene is TRBV5-6, the J gene TRBJ2-1, with no clear D. Trimming removed 2 bases at V and 8 bases at J, with 14 bases between. The germline V gene encodes CDR1 SGHDT and CDR2 YYEEEE. The CDR3 length is 14 residues.

This clonotype was detected a few times. The chain recombines TRBV27 with TRBJ1-4, with TRBD1 as a possible D gene (6 bases). Germline V gene sequence: CDR1 MNHEY, CDR2 SMNVEV (reference sequence). This CDR3 spans 15 amino acids. V shed 8 bases and J shed 0 bases, with 13 bases lying between them. The CDR3 here is CASAPPGATNEKLFF. The CDR3 DNA reads as TGTGCCAGCGCACCTCCAGGGGCAACTAATGAAAAACTGTTTTTT.

This clonotype turned up a few times. The J gene is TRBJ2-7, the V gene TRBV5-4; 10 bases agree with TRBD2. The CDR3 spans 16 residues. Germline-derived CDR1 and CDR2 are SGHNT and YYREEE (reference sequence). J gave up 2 bases and V 0 bases, and 5 bases lay outside the gene matches. The CDR3 DNA reads TGTGCCAGCAGCTTGGCCTCCGGGACTAGCGCCTACGAGCAGTACTTC. Amino acid sequence: CASSLASGTSAYEQYF. Drawing the rest from reference TRBV5-4 and TRBJ2-7, the complete variable domain is ETGVTQSPTHLIKTRGQQVTLRCSSQSGHNTVSWYQQALGQGPQFIFQYYREEENGRGNFPPRFSGLQFPNYSSELNVNALELDDSALYLCASSLASGTSAYEQYFGPGTRLTVT.

The sample holds a few counts of this clonotype. Here the CDR3 DNA reads TGTGCCAGCAGCCGACTGTCGGCGGGAGTAGTCTACAATGAGCAGTTCTTC. Its protein is CASSRLSAGVVYNEQFF. The V gene is TRBV5-6, the J gene TRBJ2-1; 7 nucleotides align to TRBD2. CDR1 and CDR2 from the germline V gene are SGHDT and YYEEEE. This CDR3 contains 17 residues. With V trimmed by 4 bases and J by 3 bases, 13 bases remained unmatched.

In this sample, this clonotype turned up once. This could be a read error, since a much larger clone is one nucleotide away. This chain uses TRBV9 with TRBJ2-3, with TRBD1 identical over 7 bases. This CDR3 is built from 15 residues. CDR1 is SGDLS and CDR2 is YYNGEE in the germline V gene. J was trimmed by 2 bases and V by 3 bases; bases with no gene match: 6. CDR3 sequence reads: CASSAGGQHTDTQYF. As DNA, the CDR3 is TGTGCCAGCAGCGCAGGGGGACAGCACACAGATACGCAGTATTTT. The variable domain in full, completed from reference TRBV9 and TRBJ2-3, reads DSGVTQTPKHLITATGQRVTLRCSPRSGDLSVYWYQQSLDQGLQFLIQYYNGEERAKGNILERFSAQQFPDLHSELNLSSLELGDSALYFCASSAGGQHTDTQYFGPGTRLTVL.

The CDR3 DNA follows: TGCGCCAGCAGCCAAGGAGCCGCAGCCTACACTGAAGCTTTCTTT. It is translated as CASSQGAAAYTEAFF. The chain recombines TRBV4-3 with TRBJ1-1; unclear D gene. Germline loops: CDR1 LGHNA, CDR2 YSLEER. The CDR3 sequence is 15 residues long. The V end was cut by 1 base, the J end by 3 bases, with 12 bases between.

With regard to this clonotype: One junction end does not reproduce the germline sequence, and a read error may be involved. The chain recombines TRBV4-3 with TRBJ2-3; D is tentatively TRBD1 or TRBD2 (5 bases each). Per germline, CDR1 LGHNA and CDR2 YSLEER. This CDR3 comprises 17 residues. The CDR3 coding sequence is TGCGCCAGCGGCCAAGATGGCCTGGGACGGCGCACAGATACGCAGTATTTT. Its translation is CASGQDGLGRRTDTQYF.

This clonotype was seen more than once but under ten times. The chain couples TRBV4-1 to TRBJ2-3; 7 bases fit TRBD2. CDR1 is MGHRA and CDR2 is YSYEKL in the germline V gene. The CDR3 extends over 15 amino acids. V dropped 4 bases and J dropped 2; count of bases not matched to a gene: 6. The CDR3 region has the DNA TGCGCCAGCAGCCCAGGCGGGGGAGCCACAGATACGCAGTATTTT. Translation gives CASSPGGGATDTQYF.